These T cell receptor beta chains were read from a single sample in a study of OX40 agonist ivuxolimab in advanced cancers. Using immunoSEQ multiplex PCR, the repertoire was profiled, and TCRdb retains in-frame clones only, with some absent. The sample yields more than 45,000 clones, approximately 86% seen once. This specimen was CD4+ or CD8+ T cells sorted from blood, taken in a trial of the OX40 agonist ivuxolimab. All receptors come from an adult with an advanced solid tumor such as melanoma, head and neck, liver or kidney cancer. Each CDR3 is given with its conserved first and last residue. D genes are given only for firm matches. Clone size is not always given. Where it is, it says once, few, many or a class for expanded clones.

TRBJ1-5,NA,NA,TRBV7-9,CASSLAASNQPQHF,TGTGCCAGCAGCTTAGCGGCAAGCAATCAGCCCCAGCATTTT
TRBJ2-5,TRBD2,NA,TRBV18,CASSPRLAGGEETQYF,TGTGCCAGCTCACCACGACTAGCGGGGGGCGAAGAGACCCAGTACTTC
TRBJ2-5,TRBD2,once,TRBV4-3,CASSQEQTGLASGETQYF,TGCGCCAGCAGCCAAGAGCAAACGGGACTAGCGAGCGGTGAGACCCAGTACTTC
TRBJ2-3,TRBD2,few,TRBV19,CASSATSAGDTQYF,TGTGCCAGTAGTGCGACTAGCGCGGGAGATACGCAGTATTTT
TRBJ2-3,NA,NA,TRBV21-1,CASSLTSGGLDTQYF,TGTGCCAGCAGTCTGACTAGCGGGGGGTTAGATACGCAGTATTTT
TRBJ2-2,TRBD2,NA,TRBV29-1,CSVGREADTGELFF,TGCAGCGTGGGCCGGGAGGCCGACACCGGGGAGCTGTTTTTT
TRBJ2-3,NA,NA,TRBV7-5,CGLLAGLLRDTQYF,TGTGGGCTACTAGCGGGGCTACTTAGGGATACGCAGTATTTT
TRBJ1-5,TRBD1,NA,TRBV19,CASSNDRADGQPQHF,TGTGCCAGTAGTAACGACAGGGCGGATGGTCAGCCCCAGCATTTT
TRBJ2-3,TRBD1,NA,TRBV6-5,CASSWTGGTDTQYF,TGTGCCAGCAGTTGGACAGGGGGCACAGATACGCAGTATTTT
TRBJ1-5,TRBD1,NA,TRBV5-6,CASSLGTGGQLSQPQHF,TGTGCCAGCAGCTTGGGGACAGGGGGCCAGTTGAGTCAGCCCCAGCATTTT
TRBJ1-5,NA,NA,TRBV29-1,CSVGTGSNQPQHF,TGCAGCGTTGGAACAGGGAGCAATCAGCCCCAGCATTTT
TRBJ2-5,NA,NA,TRBV11-2,CASSPLVSQTQYF,TGTGCCAGCAGCCCTCTAGTATCGCAGACCCAGTACTTC
TRBJ2-3,TRBD1,NA,TRBV5-4,CASSLQGAGTDTQYF,TGTGCCAGCAGCTTGCAGGGGGCCGGCACAGATACGCAGTATTTT
TRBJ2-7,NA,NA,TRBV7-8,CASSRSGSSSYEQYF,TGTGCCAGCAGCCGCTCAGGGTCCTCCTCCTACGAGCAGTACTTC
TRBJ2-5,NA,NA,TRBV7-2,CASSPPRGAEETQYF,TGTGCCAGCAGCCCTCCACGGGGGGCTGAAGAGACCCAGTACTTC
TRBJ2-5,NA,once,TRBV4-1,CASSQERGAQETQYF,TGCGCCAGCAGCCAAGAAAGAGGGGCCCAAGAGACCCAGTACTTC
TRBJ1-1,NA,NA,TRBV27,CASSLSYGGMNTEAFF,TGTGCCAGCAGTTTATCGTATGGGGGTATGAACACTGAAGCTTTCTTT
TRBJ2-3,TRBD2,NA,TRBV11-2,CASSPGGRSTDTQYF,TGTGCCAGCAGCCCGGGGGGGAGGAGCACAGATACGCAGTATTTT
TRBJ1-5,TRBD1,NA,TRBV7-8,CASSLADRGHQPQHF,TGTGCCAGCAGCTTAGCGGACAGGGGGCACCAGCCCCAGCATTTT
TRBJ1-1,TRBD1,NA,TRBV7-8,CASSSETGLNTEAFF,TGTGCCAGCAGCTCTGAGACAGGGTTGAACACTGAAGCTTTCTTT
TRBJ1-5,NA,medium-sized,TRBV7-6,CASSLILNQPQHF,TGTGCCAGCAGCTTAATCTTAAATCAGCCCCAGCATTTT